This section outlines one T cell receptor (beta chain) sequence together with its context. The data derive from a study of blood T cell repertoires in COVID-19. The wider study: COVID-19 samples from acute and convalescent phases originated in the United States, Italy and Spain. Sources were T cells, B-cell-depleted T cells, or PBMCs; the material itself was cDNA or gDNA.

Generated by immunoSEQ multiplex PCR, the TCRdb table keeps only in-frame clones and is missing some. The data contain 130,000 to 150,000 clones, around 78% of them seen just once; the ten biggest clones take up about 1.9%. The CDR3 covers 15 residues. Germline loops: CDR1 SGHRS, CDR2 YFSETQ. After removal of 3 bases from V and 1 base from J, the junction contained 4 bases not matched to a gene. The clonotype originates from a woman aged 60-70 years with acute or convalescent COVID-19. The sample comprised peripheral blood. This chain connects TRBV5-1 to TRBJ2-1; 7 bases are shared with TRBD2. CDR3 nucleotide sequence: TGCGCCAGCAGCTACACTAGCGAGTCCTACAATGAGCAGTTCTTC. Translating gives CASSYTSESYNEQFF.